These T cell receptor beta chains were read from a single sample in a study of blood T cell repertoires in COVID-19. Libraries were prepared by immunoSEQ multiplex PCR; TCRdb keeps only in-frame clonotypes and omits some of them. The sample includes approximately 490,000 clones, less than 90% of them seen just once. The sequenced sample was PBMCs or T cells enriched from blood (not recorded which). All receptors come from a woman in her sixties or seventies who had recovered from COVID-19. Both conserved end residues are part of each CDR3. A D gene is named only where the DNA matches it firmly. Where a row states a size, it is once, few, many or the class of an expanded clone; other rows omit it.

d_gene,j_gene,abundance,v_gene,CDR3aa,CDR3nt
-,TRBJ1-2,-,TRBV3-1/TRBV3-2,CASSQGGGGYTF,TGTGCCAGCAGCCAGGGCGGAGGCGGCTACACCTTC
-,TRBJ2-1,-,TRBV2,CASSPGRGTSNNEQFF,TGTGCCAGCTCCCCGGGTAGGGGTACGAGTAACAATGAGCAGTTCTTC
-,TRBJ1-2,-,TRBV19,CASSIAGANYGYTF,TGTGCCAGTAGTATCGCTGGAGCTAACTATGGCTACACCTTC
-,TRBJ1-5,-,TRBV4-1,CASSQEGGTQPQHF,TGCGCCAGCAGCCAAGAAGGAGGGACCCAGCCCCAGCATTTT
-,TRBJ2-2,-,TRBV5-1,CASSFGGPNTGELFF,TGCGCCAGCAGTTTCGGGGGGCCGAACACCGGGGAGCTGTTTTTT
TRBD1,TRBJ1-1,-,TRBV10-3,CAISPDRDTEAFF,TGTGCCATCAGCCCGGACAGGGACACTGAAGCTTTCTTT
TRBD1,TRBJ1-1,-,TRBV7-2,CASTLMGRGGGNTEAFF,TGTGCCAGCACCTTAATGGGACGAGGGGGCGGGAACACTGAAGCTTTCTTT
-,TRBJ1-5,-,TRBV6-1,CASSEARQINQPQHF,TGTGCCAGCAGTGAAGCTCGACAGATCAATCAGCCCCAGCATTTT
TRBD2,TRBJ2-1,-,TRBV30,CAWSVRSGGAFSRYEQFF,TGTGCCTGGAGTGTACGGAGCGGGGGGGCCTTCTCTCGATATGAGCAGTTCTTC
TRBD2,TRBJ2-2,-,TRBV10-3,CAISESSGGPTGELFF,TGTGCCATCAGTGAGTCAAGCGGGGGTCCCACCGGGGAGCTGTTTTTT
-,TRBJ1-3,-,TRBV6-5,CASSRGGAAGNTIYF,TGTGCCAGCAGTCGGGGGGGCGCAGCGGGGAACACCATATATTTT
-,TRBJ1-3,-,TRBV2,CASSPSGNTIYF,TGTGCCAGCAGTCCGTCTGGAAACACCATATATTTT
-,TRBJ1-1,-,TRBV5-1,CASSLAMQGSEAFF,TGCGCCAGCAGCTTGGCCATGCAGGGTTCTGAAGCTTTCTTT
-,TRBJ1-2,once,TRBV6-1,CASSDGGSYGYTF,TGTGCCAGCAGTGATGGGGGGAGCTATGGCTACACCTTC
TRBD1,TRBJ1-6,-,TRBV5-6,CASSWGTGLSSPLHF,TGTGCCAGCAGCTGGGGGACAGGACTAAGTTCACCCCTCCACTTT
-,TRBJ2-1,few,TRBV10-1,CASSESGVYEQFF,TGCGCCAGCAGTGAGTCAGGGGTGTATGAGCAGTTCTTC
-,TRBJ1-6,-,TRBV27,CASSFGGANNSPLHF,TGTGCCAGCAGTTTCGGGGGGGCAAATAATTCACCCCTCCACTTT
TRBD1,TRBJ1-2,-,TRBV25-1,CASSGRQGGNGYTF,TGTGCCAGCAGTGGAAGACAGGGAGGAAATGGCTACACCTTC
TRBD1,TRBJ2-1,-,TRBV15,CATSRGGQSGGDEQFF,TGTGCCACCAGCAGAGGGGGACAGTCAGGCGGAGATGAGCAGTTCTTC
-,TRBJ1-2,-,TRBV7-9,CASSLGRDSHGYTF,TGTGCCAGCAGCTTGGGCAGGGATAGCCATGGCTACACCTTC
TRBD2,TRBJ2-7,-,TRBV3-1/TRBV3-2,CASSQIWAGGEQYF,TGTGCCAGCAGCCAAATATGGGCGGGAGGGGAGCAGTACTTC
TRBD1,TRBJ1-3,-,TRBV3-1/TRBV3-2,CASSPHDRVSGNTIYF,TGTGCCAGCAGCCCCCATGACAGGGTATCTGGAAACACCATATATTTT
-,TRBJ1-5,-,TRBV3-1/TRBV3-2,CASSQDNRANQPQHF,TGTGCCAGCAGCCAAGATAACAGGGCAAATCAGCCCCAGCATTTT
TRBD1,TRBJ1-2,-,TRBV9,CASSPPGQGYHGYTF,TGTGCCAGCAGCCCCCCCGGACAGGGTTACCATGGCTACACCTTC
TRBD1,TRBJ2-2,-,TRBV5-5,CASSLGTGGSTGELFF,TGTGCCAGCAGCTTGGGGACAGGGGGCTCGACCGGGGAGCTGTTTTTT
TRBD1,TRBJ2-5,few,TRBV18,CASSLGQGETQYF,TGTGCCAGCTCATTGGGACAGGGGGAGACCCAGTACTTC
TRBD1,TRBJ1-6,-,TRBV2,CASSEGQVIPLHF,TGTGCCAGCAGTGAGGGACAGGTGATCCCCCTCCACTTT
TRBD1,TRBJ1-6,-,TRBV20-1,CSASRSGGANSPLHF,TGCAGTGCTAGTAGGTCAGGGGGCGCGAATTCACCCCTCCACTTT
-,TRBJ2-5,-,TRBV5-1,CASSLGLGWDQYF,TGCGCCAGCAGCCTCGGACTGGGTTGGGACCAGTACTTC
TRBD1,TRBJ2-3,-,TRBV28,CASSAPDRGGQYF,TGTGCCAGCAGTGCCCCCGACAGGGGGGGGCAGTATTTT
-,TRBJ2-7,-,TRBV11-3,CASSFPEGPGEQYF,TGTGCCAGCAGCTTCCCGGAGGGACCAGGAGAGCAGTACTTC
TRBD2,TRBJ2-1,-,TRBV12-5,CASGLVRLAGGMNEQFF,TGTGCTAGTGGTTTGGTAAGACTAGCGGGGGGGATGAATGAGCAGTTCTTC
TRBD1,TRBJ1-1,-,TRBV11-3,CASSYWDSSTEAFF,TGTGCCAGCAGCTACTGGGACAGCTCCACTGAAGCTTTCTTT
-,TRBJ2-2,-,TRBV19,CASSGQGDGTGELFF,TGTGCCAGTAGTGGGCAGGGTGATGGCACCGGGGAGCTGTTTTTT
-,TRBJ1-3,once,TRBV5-1,CASSLAAAPGNTIYF,TGCGCCAGCAGCTTGGCCGCGGCGCCTGGAAACACCATATATTTT
TRBD1,TRBJ2-5,-,TRBV18,CASSPLNWGQGRFNQETQYF,TGTGCCAGCTCACCCCTGAATTGGGGACAGGGCCGTTTTAACCAAGAGACCCAGTACTTC
-,TRBJ1-3,-,TRBV7-2,CASSLLQGSGNTIYF,TGTGCCAGCAGCTTACTTCAGGGTTCTGGAAACACCATATATTTT
TRBD1,TRBJ1-1,-,TRBV5-6,CASSPGPDRANTEAFF,TGTGCCAGCAGCCCTGGACCCGACAGGGCGAACACTGAAGCTTTCTTT
TRBD1,TRBJ2-3,-,TRBV9,CASSVRGRPGTDTQYF,TGTGCCAGCAGCGTCAGGGGGCGCCCGGGCACAGATACGCAGTATTTT
-,TRBJ2-2,-,TRBV11-2,CASSLPVGAGELFF,TGTGCCAGCAGCCTCCCGGTCGGGGCCGGGGAGCTGTTTTTT
-,TRBJ1-2,-,TRBV2,CASTGGFYGYTF,TGTGCCAGCACGGGAGGGTTCTATGGCTACACCTTC
TRBD1,TRBJ2-4,-,TRBV30,CAWSGQGRDIQYF,TGTGCCTGGAGTGGACAGGGGAGAGACATTCAGTACTTC
-,TRBJ1-4,-,TRBV5-4,CASSLSGSNEKLFF,TGTGCCAGCAGCTTGAGCGGGAGTAATGAAAAACTGTTTTTT
TRBD1,TRBJ1-2,-,TRBV7-9,CASSLWDREGYGYTF,TGTGCCAGCAGCTTATGGGACAGGGAGGGATATGGCTACACCTTC
TRBD2,TRBJ2-3,-,TRBV19,CASSSVWRGGTDTQYF,TGTGCCAGTAGTAGCGTATGGCGGGGGGGCACAGATACGCAGTATTTT
-,TRBJ1-4,-,TRBV5-5,CASSPQPDFGKLFF,TGTGCCAGCAGCCCGCAACCAGACTTCGGAAAACTGTTTTTT
-,TRBJ1-2,-,TRBV27,CASSSGEAYLSGYTF,TGTGCCAGCAGTTCGGGGGAGGCATACCTTTCTGGCTACACCTTC
-,TRBJ1-5,-,TRBV6-1,CASSEEPRWGGNQPQHF,TGTGCCAGCAGTGAAGAACCTCGGTGGGGCGGCAATCAGCCCCAGCATTTT
TRBD1,TRBJ1-6,-,TRBV7-9,CASSPGTGSSPLHF,TGTGCCAGCAGCCCTGGGACAGGGAGTTCACCCCTCCACTTT
-,TRBJ2-2,-,TRBV9,CASSVWRGAGELFF,TGTGCCAGCAGCGTATGGCGAGGCGCCGGGGAGCTGTTTTTT
TRBD1,TRBJ1-1,-,TRBV4-1,CASSQPDRGAEAFF,TGCGCCAGCAGCCAACCCGACAGGGGCGCTGAAGCTTTCTTT
TRBD2,TRBJ2-7,-,TRBV3-1/TRBV3-2,CASSQQRGGAYF,TGTGCCAGCAGCCAACAGCGGGGGGGCGCGTACTTC
-,TRBJ1-2,-,TRBV5-6,CASSLRGLTHYGYTF,TGTGCCAGCAGCTTGAGGGGCTTAACACACTATGGCTACACCTTC
TRBD1,TRBJ2-3,-,TRBV5-4,CASSAGQGGFTDTQYF,TGTGCCAGCAGCGCCGGACAGGGAGGTTTCACAGATACGCAGTATTTT
TRBD1,TRBJ1-2,-,TRBV5-1,CASSLTGGADGGYTF,TGCGCCAGCAGTCTAACAGGGGGGGCTGACGGCGGCTACACCTTC
-,TRBJ2-1,few,TRBV7-9,CASSPGTGDEQFF,TGTGCCAGCAGCCCCGGGACTGGAGATGAGCAGTTCTTC
TRBD2,TRBJ2-7,-,TRBV24-1,CATSDSRAGDYEQYF,TGTGCCACCAGTGATTCGCGTGCGGGGGACTACGAGCAGTACTTC
-,TRBJ2-3,-,TRBV20-1,CSASQSGSTDTQYF,TGCAGTGCTAGTCAAAGCGGGAGCACAGATACGCAGTATTTT
TRBD1,TRBJ1-4,-,TRBV7-9,CASSPDRGATNEKLFF,TGTGCCAGCAGCCCGGACAGGGGGGCAACTAATGAAAAACTGTTTTTT